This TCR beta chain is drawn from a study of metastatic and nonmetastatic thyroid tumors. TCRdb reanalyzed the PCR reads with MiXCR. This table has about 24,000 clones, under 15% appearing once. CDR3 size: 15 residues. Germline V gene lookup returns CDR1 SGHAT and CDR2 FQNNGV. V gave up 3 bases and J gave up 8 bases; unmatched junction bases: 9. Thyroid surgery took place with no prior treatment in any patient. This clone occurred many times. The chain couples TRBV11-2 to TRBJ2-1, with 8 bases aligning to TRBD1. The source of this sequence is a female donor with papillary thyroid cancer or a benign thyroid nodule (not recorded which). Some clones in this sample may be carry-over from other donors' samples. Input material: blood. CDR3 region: CASSFTRDRTHEQFF. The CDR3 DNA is TGTGCCAGCAGCTTCACACGGGACAGGACGCATGAGCAGTTCTTC.